Below are 14 T cell receptor beta chains sequenced from a single sample in a study of blood T cell repertoires in COVID-19. Libraries were prepared by immunoSEQ multiplex PCR; TCRdb keeps only in-frame clonotypes and omits some of them. Altogether about 240,000 clones are present, around 89% being singletons, with the ten largest covering approximately 4.1%. The sample taken for sequencing was PBMCs or T cells enriched from blood (not recorded which). The receptors come from a woman in her twenties or thirties who had recovered from COVID-19.

The J gene is TRBJ2-1, the V gene TRBV5-1; 8 nucleotides match TRBD2. The CDR3 sequence is 14 residues long. Trimming removed 4 bases from V and 6 bases from J; junction bases left unmatched: 6. CDR1 SGHRS and CDR2 YFSETQ come from the germline V gene. CDR3 DNA: TGCGCCAGCAGCCGGGTGAGCGGGAGCAATGAGCAGTTCTTC. Protein product: CASSRVSGSNEQFF.

This rearrangement joins TRBV7-2 to TRBJ2-7; 14 nucleotides match TRBD2. CDR3 size: 16 residues. The junction had 9 bases not matched to a gene; V was cut back by 6 bases and J by 5 bases. Germline V gene sequence: CDR1 SGHTA, CDR2 FQGNSA. CDR3 residues: CASSPGLAGGGHEQYF. CDR3 nucleotide sequence: TGTGCCAGCAGTCCTGGACTAGCGGGAGGTGGGCACGAGCAGTACTTC.

The V call is TRBV28, the J call TRBJ1-1, with no clear D. This CDR3 is 15 amino acids long. V gave up 2 bases and J gave up 5 bases, with 15 bases separating them. CDR1 is MDHEN and CDR2 is SYDVKM in the germline V gene. DNA for the CDR3: TGTGCCAGCAGTTTAGGGCTGAGGACGGGAACTGAAGCTTTCTTT. This translates into CASSLGLRTGTEAFF. Looking up the rest from reference TRBV28 and TRBJ1-1 gives the full variable domain: DVKVTQSSRYLVKRTGEKVFLECVQDMDHENMFWYRQDPGLGLRLIYFSYDVKMKEKGDIPEGYSVSREKKERFSLILESASTNQTSMYLCASSLGLRTGTEAFFGQGTRLTVV.

The chain employs TRBV27 and TRBJ1-6; the D gene is possibly TRBD1 (6 bases). Trimming pared 1 base from V and 10 bases from J, leaving 11 bases between. CDR1 is MNHEY, CDR2 SMNVEV, per germline (reference sequence). The CDR3 extends over 14 amino acids. This chain's CDR3 is CASSLLGGRSPLHF. The DNA of the CDR3 is TGTGCCAGCAGTTTATTGGGGGGGCGGTCACCCCTCCACTTT.

This clone was recorded once. The rearrangement links TRBV5-4 to TRBJ2-3; maybe TRBD1 (6 bases). Trimming left V 0 bases short and J 7 bases short, with 15 bases between. The germline gives CDR1 SGHNT, CDR2 YYREEE (reference sequence). The CDR3 extends over 15 amino acids. Written as DNA, the CDR3 is TGTGCCAGCAGCTTGGAAGGGGGTAGTCGAAATACGCAGTATTTT. Translated: CASSLEGGSRNTQYF.

The genes are TRBV18 and TRBJ2-7, with D possibly TRBD1 on 5 matching bases. V was clipped by 6 bases and J by 2 bases, with 11 bases between them. There are 13 residues in the CDR3. Germline V gene sequence: CDR1 KGHSH, CDR2 LQKENI. The CDR3 nucleotides are TGTGCCAGCTCCCAGATAGGGGCCTACGAGCAGTACTTC. Its protein product is CASSQIGAYEQYF.

The gene calls are TRBV14 and TRBJ1-2; D is perhaps TRBD1 (6 bases). This CDR3 has 17 amino acids. Germline V gene sequence: CDR1 SGHDN, CDR2 FVKESK. Trimming removed 2 bases from V and 8 bases from J, with 24 bases in between. The CDR3 DNA sequence: TGTGCCAGCAGCCAAAAACAGGGAATTTCTACCAGAGAGGGCTACACCTTC. Translating it yields CASSQKQGISTREGYTF. The full variable domain, its missing parts supplied by reference TRBV14 and TRBJ1-2, is EAGVTQFPSHSVIEKGQTVTLRCDPISGHDNLYWYRRVMGKEIKFLLHFVKESKQDESGMPNNRFLAERTGGTYSTLKVQPAELEDSGVYFCASSQKQGISTREGYTFGSGTRLTVV.

The chain employs TRBV5-6 and TRBJ2-5; 9 bases align to TRBD2. The CDR3 covers 16 residues. CDR1 SGHDT and CDR2 YYEEEE come from the germline V gene. The V gene end was trimmed by 0 bases and the J gene end by 1 base; junction bases not matched to a gene: 4. Written as DNA, the CDR3 is TGTGCCAGCAGCTTGGGTAGCGGGAGTCTCCAAGAGACCCAGTACTTC. This encodes CASSLGSGSLQETQYF.

This chain uses TRBV12-3 or TRBV12-4 with TRBJ1-1; D not certain. The ends were cut back, 0 bases at V and 4 bases at J, with 6 bases in the middle. The CDR3 runs 13 residues. The CDR3 coding sequence is TGTGCCAGCAGTTTAGCGGAGACCACTGAAGCTTTCTTT. Amino acid sequence: CASSLAETTEAFF.

This clone was seen once. The genes are TRBV10-3 and TRBJ1-4, with a tentative D call TRBD1 (5 bases). Deletions cut 3 bases from V and 6 bases from J, with 17 bases between. Germline V gene lookup returns CDR1 ENHRY and CDR2 SYGVKD. This CDR3 has 16 residues. CDR3 bases: TGTGCCATCAGTGATTCAGGGTTCATCACCCATGAAAAACTGTTTTTT. Translation: CAISDSGFITHEKLFF.

The rearrangement joins TRBV9 to TRBJ1-2; D possibly corresponds to TRBD1 (5 bases). The germline CDR1 and CDR2 sequences are SGDLS and YYNGEE. The CDR3 is made up of 15 amino acids. Trimming took 6 bases from V and 4 from J, leaving 19 bases between them. DNA for the CDR3: TGTGCCAGCACCCCCCGGGGGGGTCTACTCTATGGCTACACCTTC. Translated: CASTPRGGLLYGYTF. Complete variable domain (other parts from reference TRBV9 and TRBJ1-2): DSGVTQTPKHLITATGQRVTLRCSPRSGDLSVYWYQQSLDQGLQFLIQYYNGEERAKGNILERFSAQQFPDLHSELNLSSLELGDSALYFCASTPRGGLLYGYTFGSGTRLTVV.

J is TRBJ1-2 and V is TRBV7-3; a weak D match, TRBD1 (5 bases). This CDR3 spans 17 amino acids. V lost 1 base and J 3 bases, leaving 18 bases between the germline ends. CDR1 is SGHTA, CDR2 FQGTGA, per germline. DNA of the CDR3: TGTGCCAGCAGCTTAAAAAGTTTAGGTGGGGCGGACTATGGCTACACCTTC. Its translation is CASSLKSLGGADYGYTF.

In this sample, this clone turned up once. The rearrangement links TRBV3-1 (or the pseudogene TRBV3-2) to TRBJ1-1; 7 bases line up with TRBD1. The ends lost 4 bases at V and 0 bases at J; junction bases unmatched: 5. This CDR3 has 15 residues. Per germline, CDR1 LGHDT and CDR2 YNNKEL (reference sequence). The CDR3 region has the DNA TGTGCCAGCAGCCTAAACGGACAGGTGAACACTGAAGCTTTCTTT. Its translation is CASSLNGQVNTEAFF.

CDR3 nucleotides: TGTGCCATCAGTGGGACAGGGGGCCCCGCAACTAATGAAAAACTGTTTTTT. This encodes CAISGTGGPATNEKLFF. The chain employs TRBV10-3 and TRBJ1-4, with 11 bases aligning to TRBD1. The CDR3 is made up of 17 amino acids. Germline V gives CDR1 ENHRY, CDR2 SYGVKD. V dropped 4 bases and J dropped 0; count of bases not matched to a gene: 4.